The entry that follows covers one TCR beta chain sequence. The data were taken from a study of blood T cell repertoires in COVID-19. CDR1 and CDR2 from the germline V gene are MGHRA and YSYEKL. J lost 5 bases, V lost 6 bases, and 6 bases had no gene match. CDR3 size: 14 residues. Libraries were prepared by immunoSEQ multiplex PCR; TCRdb keeps only in-frame clonotypes and omits some of them. The repertoire consists of 45,000 to 55,000 clones, with roughly 85% occurring once and the leading ten covering less than 5.5%. The receptor comes from a human donor in a cohort sampled during active COVID-19. The specimen was peripheral blood. J is TRBJ2-3 and V is TRBV4-1, with TRBD2 matching over 9 bases. The CDR3 sequence: CASSGSGGIDTQYF. The CDR3 nucleotides read TGCGCCAGCAGTGGTAGCGGGGGCATAGATACGCAGTATTTT.